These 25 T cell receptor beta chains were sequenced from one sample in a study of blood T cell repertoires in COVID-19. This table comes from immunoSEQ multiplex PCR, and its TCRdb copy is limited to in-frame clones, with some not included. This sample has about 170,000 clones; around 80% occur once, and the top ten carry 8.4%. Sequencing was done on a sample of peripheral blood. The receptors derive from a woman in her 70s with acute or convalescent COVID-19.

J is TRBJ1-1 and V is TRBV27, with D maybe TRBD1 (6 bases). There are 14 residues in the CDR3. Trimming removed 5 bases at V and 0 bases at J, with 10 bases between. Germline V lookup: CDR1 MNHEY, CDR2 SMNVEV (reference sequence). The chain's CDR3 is CASSITGMNTEAFF. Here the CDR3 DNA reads TGTGCCAGCAGTATTACAGGGATGAACACTGAAGCTTTCTTT.

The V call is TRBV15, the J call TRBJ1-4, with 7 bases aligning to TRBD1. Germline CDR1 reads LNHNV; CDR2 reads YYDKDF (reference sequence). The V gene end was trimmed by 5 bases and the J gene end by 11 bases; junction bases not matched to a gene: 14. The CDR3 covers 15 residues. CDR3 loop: CATSRSTGEGFKLFF. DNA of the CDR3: TGTGCCACCAGCCGAAGTACAGGGGAAGGTTTTAAACTGTTTTTT.

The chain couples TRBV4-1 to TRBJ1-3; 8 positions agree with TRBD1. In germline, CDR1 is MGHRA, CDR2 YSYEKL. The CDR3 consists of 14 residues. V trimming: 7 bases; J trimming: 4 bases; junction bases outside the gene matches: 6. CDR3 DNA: TGCGCCAGCAAAGTTGGGGACAGGGGAAACACCATATATTTT. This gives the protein CASKVGDRGNTIYF.

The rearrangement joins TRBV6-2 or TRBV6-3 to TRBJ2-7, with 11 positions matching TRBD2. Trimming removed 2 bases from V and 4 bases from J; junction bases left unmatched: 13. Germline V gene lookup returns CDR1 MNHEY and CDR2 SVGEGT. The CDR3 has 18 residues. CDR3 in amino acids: CASSYNRFGTSGMYEQYF. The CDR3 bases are TGTGCCAGCAGTTACAACCGATTCGGGACTAGCGGAATGTACGAGCAGTACTTC.

In DNA form, the CDR3 reads TGTGCCAGCAGCCGGGAGGGGGGTTCGAACACCGGGGAGCTGTTTTTT. This translates into CASSREGGSNTGELFF. The rearrangement uses TRBV6-2 or TRBV6-3 and TRBJ2-2; 8 bases are shared with TRBD2. The germline gives CDR1 MNHEY, CDR2 SVGEGT. The CDR3 runs 16 residues. V shed 6 bases and J 0 bases; nucleotides not matched to a gene: 6.

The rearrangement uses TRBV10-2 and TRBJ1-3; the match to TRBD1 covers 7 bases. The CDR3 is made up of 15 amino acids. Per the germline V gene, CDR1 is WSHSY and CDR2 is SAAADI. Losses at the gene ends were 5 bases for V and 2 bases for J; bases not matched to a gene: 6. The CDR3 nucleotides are TGCGCCAGCAGTACGACAGGGAGCCCTGGAAACACCATATATTTT. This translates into CASSTTGSPGNTIYF.

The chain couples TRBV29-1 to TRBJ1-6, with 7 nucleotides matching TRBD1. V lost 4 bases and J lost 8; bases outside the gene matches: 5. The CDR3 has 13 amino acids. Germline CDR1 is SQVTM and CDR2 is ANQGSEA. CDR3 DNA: TGCAGCGTTGGCGGGACAGCAGATTCACCCCTCCACTTT. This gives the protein CSVGGTADSPLHF.

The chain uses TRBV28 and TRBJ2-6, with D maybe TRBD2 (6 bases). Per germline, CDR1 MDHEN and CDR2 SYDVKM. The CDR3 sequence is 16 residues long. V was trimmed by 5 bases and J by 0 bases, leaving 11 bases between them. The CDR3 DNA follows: TGTGCCAGCAGTCGCGGGGAGATCTCTGGGGCCAACGTCCTGACTTTC. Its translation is CASSRGEISGANVLTF.

The DNA for the CDR3 is TGTGCCAGCAGCTCGGGACAGGGGAGTATCTGGGGCTACACCTTC. Translating it yields CASSSGQGSIWGYTF. The chain has TRBV7-2 and TRBJ1-2; TRBD1 matches 10 bases. Looked up from germline, CDR1 is SGHTA and CDR2 is FQGNSA. V lost 4 bases, J lost 8 bases, and 10 bases stayed unmatched. This CDR3 comprises 15 residues.

The CDR3 DNA reads TGCGCCAGCAGCTCAGGACAGGATCAGCCCCAGCATTTT. Protein: CASSSGQDQPQHF. This rearrangement joins TRBV5-1 to TRBJ1-5; 7 bases line up with TRBD1. CDR1 and CDR2 (germline): SGHRS, YFSETQ. The CDR3 extends over 13 amino acids. V trimming: 3 bases; J trimming: 5 bases; junction bases outside the gene matches: 2.

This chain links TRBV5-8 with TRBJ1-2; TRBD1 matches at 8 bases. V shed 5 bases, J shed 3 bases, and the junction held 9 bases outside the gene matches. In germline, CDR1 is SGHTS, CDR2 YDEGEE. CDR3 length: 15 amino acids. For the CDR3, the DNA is TGTGCCAGCAGAGGCGGGACAGGCAAATACTATGGCTACACCTTC. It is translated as CASRGGTGKYYGYTF.

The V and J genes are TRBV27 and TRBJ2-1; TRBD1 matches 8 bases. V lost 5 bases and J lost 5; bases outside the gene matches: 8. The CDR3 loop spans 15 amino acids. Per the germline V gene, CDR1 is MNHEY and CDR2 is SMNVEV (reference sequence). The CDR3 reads CASSPLGQGHNEQFF. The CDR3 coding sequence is TGTGCCAGCAGTCCCCTAGGACAGGGCCACAATGAGCAGTTCTTC.

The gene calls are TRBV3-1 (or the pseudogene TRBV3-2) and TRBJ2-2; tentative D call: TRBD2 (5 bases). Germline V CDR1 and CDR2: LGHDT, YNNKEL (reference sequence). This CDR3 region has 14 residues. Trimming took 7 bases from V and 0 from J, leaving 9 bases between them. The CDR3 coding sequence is TGTGCCAGCAAGGGAGACGCGAACACCGGGGAGCTGTTTTTT. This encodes CASKGDANTGELFF.

Here the CDR3 reads CASSPQVSGNTIYF. In DNA, the CDR3 is TGTGCCAGCAGCCCGCAGGTCTCTGGAAACACCATATATTTT. The rearrangement links TRBV3-1 (or the pseudogene TRBV3-2) to TRBJ1-3; D is unresolved. V gave up 4 bases and J gave up 0 bases, with 7 bases separating them. Per the germline V gene, CDR1 is LGHDT and CDR2 is YNNKEL (reference sequence). The CDR3 extends over 14 amino acids.

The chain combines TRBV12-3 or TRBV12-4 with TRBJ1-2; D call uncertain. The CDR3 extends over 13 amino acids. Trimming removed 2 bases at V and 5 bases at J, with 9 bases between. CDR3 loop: CASSLQPGYGYTF. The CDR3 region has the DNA TGTGCCAGCAGTTTACAGCCGGGTTATGGCTACACCTTC.

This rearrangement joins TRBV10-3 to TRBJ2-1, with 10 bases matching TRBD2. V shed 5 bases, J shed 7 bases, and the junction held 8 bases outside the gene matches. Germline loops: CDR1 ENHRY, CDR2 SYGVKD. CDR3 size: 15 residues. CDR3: CAISHQREGRNEQFF. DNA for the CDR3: TGTGCCATCAGTCACCAGCGGGAGGGCCGGAATGAGCAGTTCTTC.

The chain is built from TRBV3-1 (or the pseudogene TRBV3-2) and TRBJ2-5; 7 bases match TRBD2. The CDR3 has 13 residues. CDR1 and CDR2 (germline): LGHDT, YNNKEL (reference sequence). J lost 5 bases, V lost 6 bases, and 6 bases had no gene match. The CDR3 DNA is TGTGCCAGCAGTCCCAGCGGGATGGAGACCCAGTACTTC. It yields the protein CASSPSGMETQYF.

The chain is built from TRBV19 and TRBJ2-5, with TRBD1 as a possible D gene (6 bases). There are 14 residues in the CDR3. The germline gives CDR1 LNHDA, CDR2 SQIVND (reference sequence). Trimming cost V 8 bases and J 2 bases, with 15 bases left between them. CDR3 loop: CASSQGKGQETQYF. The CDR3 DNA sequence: TGTGCCAGTTCACAGGGAAAAGGACAAGAGACCCAGTACTTC.

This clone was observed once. The CDR3 loop is CATGLAGGSGELFF. As DNA, the CDR3 is TGTGCCACAGGACTAGCGGGAGGTTCGGGGGAGCTGTTTTTT. The chain links TRBV10-3 to TRBJ2-2, with TRBD2 matching 14 bases. CDR1 is ENHRY, CDR2 SYGVKD, per germline. There are 14 residues in the CDR3. V gave up 10 bases and J gave up 8 bases; unmatched junction bases: 6.

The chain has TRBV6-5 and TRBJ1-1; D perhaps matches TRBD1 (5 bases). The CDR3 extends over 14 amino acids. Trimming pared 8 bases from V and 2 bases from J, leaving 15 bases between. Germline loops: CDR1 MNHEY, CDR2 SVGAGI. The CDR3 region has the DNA TGTGCCAGCGGAGATCAGGGTCTTAACACTGAAGCTTTCTTT. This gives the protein CASGDQGLNTEAFF.

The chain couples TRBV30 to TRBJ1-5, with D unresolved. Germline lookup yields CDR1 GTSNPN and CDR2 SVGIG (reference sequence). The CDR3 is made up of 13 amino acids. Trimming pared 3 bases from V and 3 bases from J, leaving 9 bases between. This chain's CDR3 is CAWRRDFNQPQHF. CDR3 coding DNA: TGTGCCTGGAGGAGGGATTTCAATCAGCCCCAGCATTTT.

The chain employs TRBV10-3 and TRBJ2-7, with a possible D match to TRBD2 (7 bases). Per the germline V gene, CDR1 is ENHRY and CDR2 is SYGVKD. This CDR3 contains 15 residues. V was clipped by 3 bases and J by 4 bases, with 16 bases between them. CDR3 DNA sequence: TGTGCCATCAGTGAAGGGGGGGCAGCCAGTTACGAGCAGTACTTC. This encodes CAISEGGAASYEQYF.

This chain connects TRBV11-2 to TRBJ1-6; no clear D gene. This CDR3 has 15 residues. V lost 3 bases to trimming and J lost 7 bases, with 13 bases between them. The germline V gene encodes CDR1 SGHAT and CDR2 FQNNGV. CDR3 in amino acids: CASSFWTEGNSPLHF. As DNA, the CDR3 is TGTGCCAGCAGCTTCTGGACGGAGGGAAATTCACCCCTCCACTTT.

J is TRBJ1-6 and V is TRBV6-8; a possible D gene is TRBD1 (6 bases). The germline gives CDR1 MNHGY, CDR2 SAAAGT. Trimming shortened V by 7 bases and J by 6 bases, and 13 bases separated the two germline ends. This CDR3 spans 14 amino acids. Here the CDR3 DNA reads TGTGCCAGCAACTCAGGACAGAGTAATTCACCCCTCCACTTT. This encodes CASNSGQSNSPLHF.

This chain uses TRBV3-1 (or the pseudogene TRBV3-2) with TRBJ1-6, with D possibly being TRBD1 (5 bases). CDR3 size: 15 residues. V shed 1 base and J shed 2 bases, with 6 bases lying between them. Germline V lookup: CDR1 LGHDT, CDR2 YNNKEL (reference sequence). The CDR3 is CASSQVGPYNSPLHF. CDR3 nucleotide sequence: TGTGCCAGCAGCCAAGTGGGGCCCTATAATTCACCCCTCCACTTT.